The 25 T cell receptor beta chains below come from one sample, sequenced in a study of cytomegalovirus exposure and HLA in healthy donors. Assay used: immunoSEQ multiplex PCR; TCRdb lists only in-frame clones, some missing. The top ten hold approximately 10% of the sample, which has 150,000 to 200,000 clones, roughly 91% seen once. The specimen was PBMCs. These receptors came from a woman under 30 in good health and CMV-seropositive.

This sequence joins TRBV7-8 and TRBJ2-6; D is perhaps TRBD1 (6 bases). V gave up 5 bases and J gave up 0 bases, with 17 bases separating them. CDR3 length equals 18 residues. Germline V gene lookup returns CDR1 SGHVS and CDR2 FQNEAQ. In DNA form, the CDR3 reads TGTGCCAGCAGCCCTCTCCGGGACACTAGCTCTGGGGCCAACGTCCTGACTTTC. Residues: CASSPLRDTSSGANVLTF.

The rearrangement uses TRBV30 and TRBJ1-2; no firm D call. Trimming shortened V by 2 bases and J by 2 bases, and 15 bases separated the two germline ends. The CDR3 runs 15 residues. Germline CDR1 reads GTSNPN; CDR2 reads SVGIG (reference sequence). The CDR3 nucleotides are TGTGCCTGGAGTTTAAGCAGAGGCCGAAACTATGGCTACACCTTC. This gives the protein CAWSLSRGRNYGYTF.

The chain has TRBV5-4 and TRBJ2-7, with TRBD2 as a possible D gene (5 bases). Trimming cost V 5 bases and J 2 bases, with 14 bases left between them. This CDR3 has 14 residues. Germline CDR1 is SGHNT and CDR2 is YYREEE (reference sequence). For the CDR3, the DNA is TGTGCCAGCAGGGAGGAAGGCTCAGCCTACGAGCAGTACTTC. It is translated as CASREEGSAYEQYF.

The V and J genes are TRBV19 and TRBJ1-2, with D hard to call. Germline lookup yields CDR1 LNHDA and CDR2 SQIVND (reference sequence). V shed 6 bases and J shed 3 bases, with 14 bases lying between them. The CDR3 is 14 amino acids. The CDR3 nucleotides are TGTGCCAGTAGGGAATCCGACACCCACTATGGCTACACCTTC. This codes for CASRESDTHYGYTF.

This sequence joins TRBV5-1 and TRBJ1-5; TRBD1 might be the D (5 bases). The ends were cut back, 7 bases at V and 4 bases at J, with 18 bases in the middle. The CDR3 length is 15 residues. Germline CDR1 is SGHRS and CDR2 is YFSETQ. CDR3 nucleotides: TGCGCCAGCGGAGTTCAGGGTCGGCGGAATCAGCCCCAGCATTTT. Translation: CASGVQGRRNQPQHF.

This chain links TRBV19 with TRBJ2-7, with D unresolved. Germline V gene data show CDR1 as LNHDA and CDR2 as SQIVND (reference sequence). With 5 bases removed from V and 2 bases from J, the gap between germline ends came to 7 bases. The CDR3 length is 12 residues. The CDR3 here is CASSPTTYEQYF. The CDR3 DNA is TGTGCCAGTAGTCCCACAACCTACGAGCAGTACTTC.

This chain uses TRBV15 with TRBJ1-1; D may be TRBD1 (6 bases). Between the trimmed V and J ends, which lost 11 bases and 0 bases, there was a span of 16 bases. The CDR3 contains 14 residues. Germline loops: CDR1 LNHNV, CDR2 YYDKDF (reference sequence). CDR3 DNA sequence: TGTGCCGCTGATCGGGACAACATGAACACTGAAGCTTTCTTT. Translation: CAADRDNMNTEAFF.

This clone was observed once. The rearrangement links TRBV5-4 to TRBJ1-2; 8 bases are a match to TRBD1. The length of the CDR3 is 14 residues. Germline loops: CDR1 SGHNT, CDR2 YYREEE (reference sequence). Trimming removed 4 bases from V and 4 bases from J; junction bases left unmatched: 6. CDR3: CASSPWTGSYGYTF. CDR3 bases: TGTGCCAGCAGCCCATGGACAGGGTCCTATGGCTACACCTTC.

The rearrangement links TRBV6-5 to TRBJ1-4; TRBD1 agrees at 7 bases. The V gene's germline CDR1 is MNHEY and CDR2 SVGAGI. This CDR3 is built from 15 residues. V shed 7 bases and J 3 bases; nucleotides not matched to a gene: 8. DNA of the CDR3: TGTGCCAGCAAAAACAGGGGAGCGCCTAATGAAAAACTGTTTTTT. Protein: CASKNRGAPNEKLFF.

The chain couples TRBV4-3 to TRBJ1-3; 9 bases are a match to TRBD1. The CDR3 totals 19 residues. V lost 5 bases, J lost 1 base, and 15 bases stayed unmatched. In germline, CDR1 is LGHNA, CDR2 YSLEER. The CDR3 region has the DNA TGCGCCAGCAGCGAACCGGGACAGGGAAGTGTAGTTTCTGGAAACACCATATATTTT. It encodes CASSEPGQGSVVSGNTIYF.

CDR3 in amino acids: CASSLDREAFF. The CDR3 nucleotides are TGCGCCAGCAGCTTGGATCGTGAAGCTTTCTTT. The rearrangement links TRBV5-1 to TRBJ1-1; D call uncertain. Germline V CDR1 and CDR2: SGHRS, YFSETQ. Trimming removed 0 bases at V and 7 bases at J, with 4 bases between. CDR3 size: 11 residues.

This chain links TRBV2 with TRBJ1-2; 7 nucleotides align to TRBD1. The CDR3 totals 12 residues. CDR1 and CDR2 from the germline V gene are SNHLY and FYNNEI. With V trimmed by 6 bases and J by 4 bases, 2 bases remained unmatched. The CDR3 protein is CASRGDSYGYTF. In nucleotides, the CDR3 is TGTGCCAGCAGAGGGGACAGCTATGGCTACACCTTC.

This clone was picked up one time. The chain joins TRBV9 to TRBJ2-7; tentative D call: TRBD1 (6 bases). There are 15 residues in the CDR3. Trimming took 0 bases from V and 1 from J, leaving 11 bases between them. From germline, CDR1 is SGDLS and CDR2 YYNGEE. The CDR3 DNA reads TGTGCCAGCAGCGTAGGGCAGGGGTGGTCCTACGAGCAGTACTTC. Residues: CASSVGQGWSYEQYF.

The V and J genes are TRBV13 and TRBJ2-5; 9 bases are a match to TRBD1. Trimming removed 5 bases from V and 4 bases from J; junction bases left unmatched: 11. Germline V gives CDR1 PRHDT, CDR2 FYEKMQ (reference sequence). The CDR3 covers 16 residues. The CDR3 nucleotides read TGTGCCAGCAGCCGCCAGTTGGACAGGGGAGTAGAGACCCAGTACTTC. Its protein is CASSRQLDRGVETQYF. Full variable domain (missing parts from reference TRBV13 and TRBJ2-5): AAGVIQSPRHLIKEKRETATLKCYPIPRHDTVYWYQQGPGQDPQFLISFYEKMQSDKGSIPDRFSAQQFSDYHSELNMSSLELGDSALYFCASSRQLDRGVETQYFGPGTRLLVL.

This clone was counted only a few times. The V and J genes are TRBV18 and TRBJ2-7; possible D gene TRBD2, 5 bases. The ends were cut back, 6 bases at V and 5 bases at J, with 14 bases in the middle. CDR1 KGHSH and CDR2 LQKENI come from the germline V gene. The CDR3 covers 13 residues. For the CDR3, the DNA is TGTGCCAGCTCCCTCGGGAAAGAGGACGAGCAGTACTTC. It translates to CASSLGKEDEQYF.

This chain uses TRBV4-1 with TRBJ1-5; possible D gene TRBD1, 6 bases. This CDR3 is 15 amino acids long. Trimming removed 1 base at V and 2 bases at J, with 9 bases between. The germline V gene has CDR1 MGHRA and CDR2 YSYEKL. The CDR3 reads CASSQGGGGNQPQHF. CDR3 bases: TGCGCCAGCAGCCAAGGAGGGGGTGGCAATCAGCCCCAGCATTTT.

The V gene is TRBV18, the J gene TRBJ1-4, with D perhaps TRBD1 (5 bases). The CDR3 spans 13 residues. Germline V gives CDR1 KGHSH, CDR2 LQKENI. V gave up 2 bases and J gave up 11 bases, with 12 bases separating them. CDR3 DNA sequence: TGTGCCAGCTCACCAAATTTCGACAGCAAACTGTTTTTT. Translating gives CASSPNFDSKLFF.

V gene TRBV18 combines with J gene TRBJ1-5; D is possibly TRBD1 (6 bases). V lost 3 bases and J lost 4, with 13 bases in between. This CDR3 spans 15 amino acids. In germline, CDR1 is KGHSH, CDR2 LQKENI. The CDR3 DNA reads TGTGCCAGCTCACCGGGTCGGACAGCTAATCAGCCCCAGCATTTT. Translation gives CASSPGRTANQPQHF.

The V call is TRBV2, the J call TRBJ1-2, with 9 bases lining up with TRBD1. Germline loops: CDR1 SNHLY, CDR2 FYNNEI. V was clipped by 8 bases and J by 3 bases; unmatched bases: 13. The CDR3 is 16 residues long. CDR3 amino acids: CASRPGTGPGDYGYTF. The CDR3 DNA reads TGTGCCAGCCGTCCCGGGACAGGGCCCGGGGACTATGGCTACACCTTC.

The chain uses TRBV4-1 and TRBJ1-4; 9 bases match TRBD1. Germline lookup yields CDR1 MGHRA and CDR2 YSYEKL. This CDR3 has 15 amino acids. V lost 2 bases and J lost 8; bases outside the gene matches: 6. The CDR3 sequence is CASSQTGTGYEKLFF. CDR3 sequence (DNA): TGCGCCAGCAGCCAAACCGGGACAGGGTACGAAAAACTGTTTTTT.

The V and J genes are TRBV29-1 and TRBJ2-1, with 7 bases that match TRBD1. The V segment lost 7 bases and the J segment 7 bases; nucleotides outside the gene matches: 10. From germline, CDR1 is SQVTM and CDR2 ANQGSEA. The CDR3 runs 13 residues. The CDR3 region is CSGARDRFNEQFF. CDR3 coding DNA: TGCAGCGGTGCCCGGGACAGATTTAATGAGCAGTTCTTC.

This sequence joins TRBV5-5 and TRBJ2-2; 11 nucleotides align to TRBD2. From germline, CDR1 is SGHKS and CDR2 YYEKEE (reference sequence). V lost 1 base and J lost 6; bases outside the gene matches: 2. This CDR3 contains 15 residues. The CDR3: CASSLLLAGAGELFF. The CDR3 DNA sequence: TGTGCCAGCAGCTTGTTACTAGCGGGAGCCGGGGAGCTGTTTTTT. Variable domain in full (rest from reference TRBV5-5 and TRBJ2-2): DAGVTQSPTHLIKTRGQQVTLRCSPISGHKSVSWYQQVLGQGPQFIFQYYEKEERGRGNFPDRFSARQFPNYSSELNVNALLLGDSALYLCASSLLLAGAGELFFGEGSRLTVL.

Turning to this clone: This CDR3 is also generated by other DNA sequences in the sample. The V call is TRBV27, the J call TRBJ1-2; D gene uncertain. V was shortened by 3 bases and J by 2 bases, with 7 bases between the two germline ends. Germline CDR1 is MNHEY and CDR2 is SMNVEV (reference sequence). The CDR3 length is 13 residues. CDR3 amino acids: CASSFRGNYGYTF. Written as DNA, the CDR3 is TGTGCCAGCAGTTTTCGGGGAAACTATGGCTACACCTTC.

This chain's CDR3 is CASSYSRDSETQYF. In DNA form, the CDR3 reads TGTGCCAGCAGTTACTCGCGGGACTCAGAGACCCAGTACTTC. This chain links TRBV6-5 with TRBJ2-5; D possibly corresponds to TRBD2 (6 bases). There are 14 residues in the CDR3. V dropped 0 bases and J dropped 4 bases, with 9 bases sitting between them. The germline V gene encodes CDR1 MNHEY and CDR2 SVGAGI.

The J gene is TRBJ2-3, the V gene TRBV9, with TRBD2 matching over 9 bases. In germline, CDR1 is SGDLS, CDR2 YYNGEE. The junction had 4 bases not matched to a gene; V was cut back by 5 bases and J by 3 bases. This CDR3 is built from 14 residues. This CDR3 is CASSPGLATDTQYF. The DNA of the CDR3 is TGTGCCAGCAGTCCGGGACTAGCAACAGATACGCAGTATTTT.